This section outlines one TCR beta chain sequence together with its context. The sample comes from a study of blood T cell repertoires in COVID-19. Study-level information: Acute-phase and convalescent COVID-19 samples originated in the United States, Italy and Spain.

Per the germline V gene, CDR1 is SEHNR and CDR2 is FQNEAQ (reference sequence). V shed 5 bases and J 3 bases; nucleotides not matched to a gene: 7. CDR3 size: 15 residues. Some clones are missing from TCRdb's copy, which holds only in-frame ones; the method was immunoSEQ multiplex PCR. The profile shows about 250,000 clones, roughly 84% of them singletons. The chain links TRBV7-9 to TRBJ1-1; TRBD1 matches 9 bases. What was sequenced was peripheral blood. The receptor was derived from a woman in her thirties or forties who had recovered from COVID-19. The CDR3 loop is CASSDRTGVDTEAFF. The CDR3 bases are TGTGCCAGCAGCGATAGGACAGGGGTTGACACTGAAGCTTTCTTT.